These T cell receptor beta chains were read from a single sample in a study of blood T cell repertoires in COVID-19. The table came from immunoSEQ multiplex PCR; TCRdb's copy has only in-frame clones and leaves some out. This sample has around 250,000 clones, with about 83% found just once. Sequenced material: PBMCs or T cells enriched from blood (not recorded which). The source is a woman aged 50 to 65 who had recovered from COVID-19. The conserved cysteine and the conserved F or W are not part of the CDR3 here.

V: TRBV7-9; J: TRBJ2-1; CDR3: ASSPRFGSSYNEQF
V: TRBV6-2/TRBV6-3; J: TRBJ2-2; CDR3: ASSYSLAGYTGELF
V: TRBV27; J: TRBJ2-7; CDR3: ASSLRTSAYEQY
V: TRBV19; J: TRBJ1-5; CDR3: ASSITGIQPQH
V: TRBV9; J: TRBJ2-1; CDR3: ASSGHFSGGSYNEQF
V: TRBV27; J: TRBJ1-6; CDR3: ASSPPDRASYNSPLH
V: TRBV9; J: TRBJ2-7; CDR3: ASSRDREYEQY
V: TRBV6-5; J: TRBJ1-4; CDR3: ASSSGQGKEKLF
V: TRBV19; J: TRBJ2-7; CDR3: ASTGTSGRGEQY
V: TRBV5-1; J: TRBJ1-6; CDR3: ASSLSQGNSPLH
V: TRBV5-1; J: TRBJ2-1; CDR3: ASSLESAVGDEQF
V: TRBV19; J: TRBJ2-1; CDR3: ASSLWYGGRRNEQF
V: TRBV3-1/TRBV3-2; J: TRBJ1-2; CDR3: ASSQDLRQGARYGYT
V: TRBV27; J: TRBJ1-2; CDR3: ASSTLQGVVDYGYT
V: TRBV7-3; J: TRBJ2-1; CDR3: ASSLTSGHEQF
V: TRBV9; J: TRBJ1-1; CDR3: ASSVAGAGGPQTEAF